The next 19 T cell receptor beta chains were all read from a single sample in a study of T cell responses to AZD1222 COVID-19 vaccine. TCRdb's copy holds only in-frame clones and misses some; the assay was immunoSEQ multiplex PCR. The profile shows about 120,000 clones, approximately 90% of them singletons. This material consisted of peripheral blood, taken 28 days after the second AZD1222 dose. Receptors originate from an adult who received the AZD1222 COVID-19 vaccine.

This chain joins TRBV6-4 and TRBJ2-3; D is ambiguous. The germline V gene encodes CDR1 MRHNA and CDR2 SNTAGT. There are 15 residues in the CDR3. Trimming took off 6 bases at V and 3 bases at J, with 16 bases between the two ends. CDR3 nucleotides: TGTGCCAGCAGGGAAAGAAATCTCATAACAGATACGCAGTATTTT. Protein sequence: CASRERNLITDTQYF.

The chain joins TRBV9 to TRBJ1-1, with D possibly being TRBD1 (6 bases). This CDR3 has 14 residues. CDR1 and CDR2 (germline): SGDLS, YYNGEE. Trimming took off 0 bases at V and 10 bases at J, with 16 bases between the two ends. CDR3 coding DNA: TGTGCCAGCAGCGTAGTAAGAGGGCAAGGGGGAGCTTTCTTT. It translates to CASSVVRGQGGAFF.

The genes are TRBV5-1 and TRBJ2-5, with TRBD2 as a possible D gene (6 bases). Looked up from germline, CDR1 is SGHRS and CDR2 is YFSETQ. This CDR3 is 16 amino acids long. Trimming removed 9 bases at V and 2 bases at J, with 23 bases between. CDR3 loop: CATSPFSGYDQETQYF. The CDR3 DNA reads TGCGCCACCTCGCCATTTAGCGGATACGATCAAGAGACCCAGTACTTC.

In nucleotides, the CDR3 is TGTGCCAGCAGCCAAGATTCGGGCGGCCCACGGGGCTACACCTTC. It translates to CASSQDSGGPRGYTF. The V call is TRBV4-2, the J call TRBJ1-2; D call uncertain. The CDR3 consists of 15 residues. CDR1 LGHNA and CDR2 YNFKEQ come from the germline V gene. Trimming stripped 0 bases from V and 8 bases from J, with 16 bases between.

J is TRBJ1-2 and V is TRBV18; TRBD1 is a possible D gene (5 bases). V was cut by 3 bases and J by 7 bases, with 18 bases left in between. Germline CDR1 is KGHSH and CDR2 is LQKENI. This CDR3 contains 15 residues. CDR3 sequence reads: CASSPGTQRSGGYTF. The CDR3 DNA reads TGTGCCAGCTCACCGGGGACTCAACGAAGTGGTGGCTACACCTTC.

This chain uses TRBV5-4 with TRBJ2-7; perhaps TRBD2 as D (5 bases). CDR3 length equals 15 residues. The ends were cut back, 9 bases at V and 0 bases at J, with 19 bases in the middle. Germline loops: CDR1 SGHNT, CDR2 YYREEE (reference sequence). This chain's CDR3 is CATSIPGISSYEQYF. As DNA, the CDR3 is TGTGCCACCTCCATTCCGGGAATTAGCTCCTACGAGCAGTACTTC.

This rearrangement joins TRBV9 to TRBJ2-6, with 11 bases matching TRBD1. Germline V gene sequence: CDR1 SGDLS, CDR2 YYNGEE. The junction had 8 bases not matched to a gene; V was cut back by 2 bases and J by 1 base. The CDR3 contains 19 residues. CDR3 sequence (DNA): TGTGCCAGCAGCGTCTTGGACAGGGGGCACTCTTCTGGGGCCAACGTCCTGACTTTC. Its translation is CASSVLDRGHSSGANVLTF.

This chain joins TRBV21-1 and TRBJ2-1; the table's TRBD2 call for D was not verified on the DNA. TRBV21-1 is reported as a pseudogene. This CDR3 region has 17 residues. The CDR3 loop is CASSKVGLASSSSEQFF. The CDR3 DNA reads as TGTGCCAGCAGCAAAGTTGGACTAGCGAGTTCATCATCTGAGCAGTTCTTC.

This rearrangement joins TRBV19 to TRBJ1-4; D gene ambiguous. V lost 5 bases and J 4 bases, leaving 11 bases between the germline ends. Per the germline V gene, CDR1 is LNHDA and CDR2 is SQIVND (reference sequence). This CDR3 has 14 amino acids. The CDR3 DNA sequence: TGTGCCAGTAGTCTTTGGGGAGGTAATGAAAAACTGTTTTTT. Translated, it gives CASSLWGGNEKLFF.

This rearrangement joins TRBV4-3 to TRBJ2-3; 7 bases agree with TRBD2. After removal of 6 bases from V and 4 bases from J, the junction contained 10 bases not matched to a gene. The CDR3 consists of 15 residues. Germline V lookup: CDR1 LGHNA, CDR2 YSLEER. The CDR3 region has the DNA TGCGCCAGCAGTGTTTCGGCCACTAGCGCAGATACGCAGTATTTT. Protein product: CASSVSATSADTQYF.

The J gene is TRBJ1-2, the V gene TRBV27; the match to TRBD1 covers 12 bases. This CDR3 contains 14 residues. Trimming cost V 2 bases and J 7 bases; bases outside gene matches: 2. Germline assignment: CDR1 MNHEY and CDR2 SMNVEV (reference sequence). Written as DNA, the CDR3 is TGTGCCAGCAGTTTAGGGACAGGGGGCTTTGGCTACACCTTC. Its translation: CASSLGTGGFGYTF.

The V gene is TRBV10-3, the J gene TRBJ2-5; D gene uncertain. This CDR3 region has 12 residues. Germline CDR1 is ENHRY and CDR2 is SYGVKD. Deletions cut 3 bases from V and 4 bases from J, with 6 bases between. The CDR3 is CAISETLETQYF. The CDR3 region has the DNA TGTGCCATCAGTGAAACCCTAGAGACCCAGTACTTC.

V usage is TRBV4-3 and J usage is TRBJ1-4, with D uncertain. Trimming took 0 bases from V and 7 from J, leaving 12 bases between them. The CDR3 loop spans 15 amino acids. The germline CDR1 and CDR2 sequences are LGHNA and YSLEER. The CDR3 spells CASSQDRAEFEKLFF. In DNA, the CDR3 is TGCGCCAGCAGCCAAGATCGGGCCGAGTTTGAAAAACTGTTTTTT.

J is TRBJ2-1 and V is TRBV5-1; 11 bases fit TRBD2. CDR1 and CDR2 (germline): SGHRS, YFSETQ. The CDR3 extends over 15 amino acids. The V segment lost 4 bases and the J segment 5 bases; nucleotides outside the gene matches: 5. The CDR3, as DNA: TGCGCCAGCAGCGCGGGACTAGCGGAGCACAATGAGCAGTTCTTC. Translated: CASSAGLAEHNEQFF. Drawing the rest from reference TRBV5-1 and TRBJ2-1, the complete variable domain is KAGVTQTPRYLIKTRGQQVTLSCSPISGHRSVSWYQQTPGQGLQFLFEYFSETQRNKGNFPGRFSGRQFSNSRSEMNVSTLELGDSALYLCASSAGLAEHNEQFFGPGTRLTVL.

DNA of the CDR3: TGTGCCAGCAGTGACCCCGGAGGGGGAGAGCAGTACTTC. Translation gives CASSDPGGGEQYF. This chain links TRBV25-1 with TRBJ2-7; D tentatively reads TRBD1 or TRBD2 (6 bases each). The germline V gene has CDR1 MGHDK and CDR2 SYGVNS. The CDR3 covers 13 residues. V was trimmed by 3 bases and J by 7 bases, leaving 13 bases between them.

J is TRBJ1-2 and V is TRBV7-2, with TRBD1 as a possible D gene (5 bases). V was cut by 2 bases and J by 8 bases, with 15 bases left in between. The length of the CDR3 is 14 residues. Germline V CDR1 and CDR2: SGHTA, FQGNSA. The CDR3 region is CASSLYRDRSGYTF. Written as DNA, the CDR3 is TGTGCCAGCAGCTTATACCGGGACCGGTCGGGCTACACCTTC. Full variable domain (rest looked up from reference TRBV7-2 and TRBJ1-2): GAGVSQSPSNKVTEKGKDVELRCDPISGHTALYWYRQSLGQGLEFLIYFQGNSAPDKSGLPSDRFSAERTGGSVSTLTIQRTQQEDSAVYLCASSLYRDRSGYTFGSGTRLTVV.

The chain carries TRBV2 and TRBJ1-5, with 7 bases lining up with TRBD1. J was trimmed by 5 bases and V by 5 bases; bases with no gene match: 6. This CDR3 region has 14 residues. The germline CDR1 and CDR2 sequences are SNHLY and FYNNEI. The CDR3 spells CASSPGTDDQPQHF. In nucleotides, the CDR3 is TGTGCCAGCAGTCCCGGGACAGATGATCAGCCCCAGCATTTT.

J is TRBJ1-5 and V is TRBV28; perhaps TRBD1 as D (5 bases). V lost 7 bases to trimming and J lost 5 bases, with 18 bases between them. This CDR3 region has 15 residues. Germline CDR1 is MDHEN and CDR2 is SYDVKM. The CDR3 DNA sequence: TGTGCCAGCACTATGGGACGTATCGGCCATCAGCCCCAGCATTTT. Encoded protein: CASTMGRIGHQPQHF.

The CDR3 reads CASSTTGAWGYTF. The DNA of the CDR3 is TGTGCCAGCAGTACAACAGGGGCGTGGGGCTACACCTTC. This sequence joins TRBV6-1 and TRBJ1-2, with 7 bases matching TRBD1. Looked up from germline, CDR1 is MNHNS and CDR2 is SASEGT. V shed 5 bases, J shed 8 bases, and the junction held 8 bases outside the gene matches. This CDR3 contains 13 residues.